These 4 T cell receptor beta chains were sequenced from one sample in a study of human T cells and chemical hapten exposure. Time point meaning: pre-sensitization, week 0. The treatment here: therapeutic diphenylcyclopropenone sensitization with weekly scalp DPC. TCRdb redid the calling of the RACE reads with MiXCR, one entry per CDR3 protein. The data show around 330,000 distinct CDR3 sequences, roughly 6% seen once. Source: whole blood, taken in connection with sensitization to the hapten diphenylcyclopropenone (DPC). The receptors shown here come from a young woman with alopecia areata. Some clones in this sample may be carry-over from other donors' samples.

This clonotype was observed a handful of times. The chain is built from TRBV20-1 and TRBJ1-5, with D maybe TRBD1 (5 bases). CDR1 is DFQATT and CDR2 is SNEGSKA in the germline V gene (reference sequence). The CDR3 runs 15 residues. Trimming shortened V by 3 bases and J by 2 bases, and 14 bases separated the two germline ends. The CDR3: CSARTSGLRNQPQHF. Here the CDR3 DNA reads TGCAGTGCTAGGACGTCAGGGTTGCGCAATCAGCCCCAGCATTTT.

The rearrangement uses TRBV20-1 and TRBJ2-3; 10 bases are a match to TRBD1. Trimming cost V 0 bases and J 4 bases; bases outside gene matches: 10. The germline V gene has CDR1 DFQATT and CDR2 SNEGSKA (reference sequence). The CDR3 loop spans 17 amino acids. CDR3 residues: CSARDLTGGNLADTQYF. The DNA of the CDR3 is TGCAGTGCTAGAGATTTGACAGGGGGCAATTTGGCAGATACGCAGTATTTT.

This clonotype was counted at least ten times. CDR3 loop: CASSYRHEAGNPQPQHF. Written as DNA, the CDR3 is TGTGCCAGCAGTTACCGACACGAGGCAGGGAATCCGCAGCCCCAGCATTTT. The J gene is TRBJ1-5, the V gene TRBV6-2 or TRBV6-3; weak D call: TRBD1 (5 bases). V lost 2 bases and J lost 7, with 21 bases in between. Germline V gene lookup returns CDR1 MNHEY and CDR2 SVGEGT. The CDR3 is made up of 17 amino acids.

This clonotype was found a few times. The CDR3 DNA sequence: TGCAGTGCTAGAGTAGCGGGACTAGCGTGGAATGAGCAGTTCTTC. The encoded protein is CSARVAGLAWNEQFF. This chain links TRBV20-1 with TRBJ2-1; TRBD2 aligns across 10 bases. The CDR3 covers 15 residues. V shed 1 base and J 7 bases; nucleotides not matched to a gene: 7. The germline CDR1 and CDR2 sequences are DFQATT and SNEGSKA (reference sequence).